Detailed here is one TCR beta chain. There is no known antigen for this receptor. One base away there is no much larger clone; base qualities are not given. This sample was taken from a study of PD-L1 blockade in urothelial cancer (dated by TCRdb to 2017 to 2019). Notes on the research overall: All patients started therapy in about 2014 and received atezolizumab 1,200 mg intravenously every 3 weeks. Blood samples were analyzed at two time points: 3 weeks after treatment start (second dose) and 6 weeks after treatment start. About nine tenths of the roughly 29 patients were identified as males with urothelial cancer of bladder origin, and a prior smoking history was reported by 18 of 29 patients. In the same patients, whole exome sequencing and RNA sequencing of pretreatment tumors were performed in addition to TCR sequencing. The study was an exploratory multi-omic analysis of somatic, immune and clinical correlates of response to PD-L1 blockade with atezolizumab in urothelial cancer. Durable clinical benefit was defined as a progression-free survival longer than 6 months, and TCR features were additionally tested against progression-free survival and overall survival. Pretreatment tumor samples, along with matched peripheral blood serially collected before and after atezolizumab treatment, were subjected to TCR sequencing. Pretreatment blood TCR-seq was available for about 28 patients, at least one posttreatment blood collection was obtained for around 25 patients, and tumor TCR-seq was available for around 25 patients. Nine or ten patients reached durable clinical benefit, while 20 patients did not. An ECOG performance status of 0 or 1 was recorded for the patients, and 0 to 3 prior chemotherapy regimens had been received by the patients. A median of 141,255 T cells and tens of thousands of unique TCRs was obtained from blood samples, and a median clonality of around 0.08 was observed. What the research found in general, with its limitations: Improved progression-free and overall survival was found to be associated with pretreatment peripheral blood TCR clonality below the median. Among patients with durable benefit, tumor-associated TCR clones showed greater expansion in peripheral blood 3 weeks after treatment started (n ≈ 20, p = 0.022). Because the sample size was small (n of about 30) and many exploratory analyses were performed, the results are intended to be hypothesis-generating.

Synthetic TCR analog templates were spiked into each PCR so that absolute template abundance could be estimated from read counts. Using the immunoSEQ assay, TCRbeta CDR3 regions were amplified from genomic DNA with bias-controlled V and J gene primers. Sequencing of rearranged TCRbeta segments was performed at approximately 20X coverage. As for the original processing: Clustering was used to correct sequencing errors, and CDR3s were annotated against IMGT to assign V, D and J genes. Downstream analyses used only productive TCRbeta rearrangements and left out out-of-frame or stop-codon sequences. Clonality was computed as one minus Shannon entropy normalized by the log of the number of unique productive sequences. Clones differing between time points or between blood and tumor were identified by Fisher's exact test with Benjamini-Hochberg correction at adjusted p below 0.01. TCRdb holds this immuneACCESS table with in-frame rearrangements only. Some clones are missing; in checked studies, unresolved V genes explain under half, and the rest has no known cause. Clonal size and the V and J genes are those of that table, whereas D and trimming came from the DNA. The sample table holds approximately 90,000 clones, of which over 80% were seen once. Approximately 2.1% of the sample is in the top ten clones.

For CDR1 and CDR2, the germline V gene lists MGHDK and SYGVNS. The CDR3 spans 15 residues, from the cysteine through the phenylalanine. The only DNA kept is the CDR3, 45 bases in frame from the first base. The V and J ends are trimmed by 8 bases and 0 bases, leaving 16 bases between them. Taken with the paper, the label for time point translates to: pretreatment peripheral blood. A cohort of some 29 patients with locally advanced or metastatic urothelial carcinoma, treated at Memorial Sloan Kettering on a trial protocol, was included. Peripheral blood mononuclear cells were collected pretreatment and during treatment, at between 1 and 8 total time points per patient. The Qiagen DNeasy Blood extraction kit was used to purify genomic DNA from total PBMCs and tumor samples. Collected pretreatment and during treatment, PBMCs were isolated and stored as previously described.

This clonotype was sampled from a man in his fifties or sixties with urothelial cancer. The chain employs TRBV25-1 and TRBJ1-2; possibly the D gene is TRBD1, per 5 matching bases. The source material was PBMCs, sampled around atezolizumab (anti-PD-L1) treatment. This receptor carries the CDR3 CASSTRGKTNYGYTF. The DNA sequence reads TGTGCCAGCTCCACTCGGGGGAAAACTAACTATGGCTACACCTTC.